This TCR beta chain was sequenced in a study of blood T cell repertoires in COVID-19. For the study at large: The samples span acute and convalescent COVID-19 from the United States, Italy and Spain.

The CDR3 length is 15 residues. V was pared by 6 bases and J by 3 bases, with 18 bases between. Germline V gene sequence: CDR1 SGHKS, CDR2 YYEKEE (reference sequence). Using immunoSEQ multiplex PCR, the repertoire was profiled, and TCRdb retains in-frame clones only, with some absent. The sample has roughly 250,000 clones, 80% to 95% seen once. Sequencing used PBMCs or T cells enriched from blood (not recorded which). This chain links TRBV5-5 with TRBJ2-5, with D possibly being TRBD1 (6 bases). This clonotype was sampled from a woman aged 18-30 years who had recovered from COVID-19. DNA of the CDR3: TGTGCCAGCACCAAGGGACACCGGTTGGAAGAGACCCAGTACTTC. Translated: CASTKGHRLEETQYF.